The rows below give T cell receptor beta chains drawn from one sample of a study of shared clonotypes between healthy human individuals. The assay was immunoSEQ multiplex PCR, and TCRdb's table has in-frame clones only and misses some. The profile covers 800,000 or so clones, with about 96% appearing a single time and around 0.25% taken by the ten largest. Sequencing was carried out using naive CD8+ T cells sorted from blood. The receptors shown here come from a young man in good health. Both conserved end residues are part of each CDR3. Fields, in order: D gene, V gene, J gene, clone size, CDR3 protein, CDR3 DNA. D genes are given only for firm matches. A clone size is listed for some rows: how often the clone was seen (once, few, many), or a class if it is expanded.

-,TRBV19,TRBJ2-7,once,CASSILGNYEQYF,TGTGCCAGTAGTATTCTGGGGAACTACGAGCAGTACTTC
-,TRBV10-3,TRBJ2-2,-,CAIRLQNTGELFF,TGTGCCATCAGGCTTCAGAACACCGGGGAGCTGTTTTTT
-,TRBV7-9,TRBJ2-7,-,CASSPAGSYEQYF,TGTGCCAGCAGCCCCGCCGGGAGCTACGAGCAGTACTTC
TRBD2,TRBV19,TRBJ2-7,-,CASSPGLAGPREQYF,TGTGCCAGTAGCCCAGGACTAGCGGGACCGAGGGAGCAGTACTTC
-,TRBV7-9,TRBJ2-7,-,CASSLADSANNEQYF,TGTGCCAGCAGCTTAGCGGATTCGGCTAACAACGAGCAGTACTTC
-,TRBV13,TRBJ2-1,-,CASSKDNYNEQFF,TGTGCCAGCAGCAAGGACAATTACAATGAGCAGTTCTTC
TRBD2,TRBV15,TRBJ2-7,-,CATSREIWTSALYEQYF,TGTGCCACCAGCAGAGAAATCTGGACTAGCGCTTTATACGAGCAGTACTTC
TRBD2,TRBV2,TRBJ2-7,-,CASSTTSGPYEQYF,TGTGCCAGCAGTACGACTAGCGGGCCCTACGAGCAGTACTTC
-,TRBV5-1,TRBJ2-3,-,CASSLVLAIPSTDTQYF,TGCGCCAGCAGCTTGGTTCTCGCCATACCTAGCACAGATACGCAGTATTTT
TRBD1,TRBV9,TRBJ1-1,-,CASSARTGAEAFF,TGTGCCAGCAGCGCCCGGACAGGGGCTGAAGCTTTCTTT
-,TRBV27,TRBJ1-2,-,CASSWDVTYGYTF,TGTGCCAGCAGCTGGGACGTAACCTATGGCTACACCTTC
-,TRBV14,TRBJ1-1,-,CASSQTGRVVTEAFF,TGTGCCAGCAGCCAAACAGGCAGGGTCGTCACTGAAGCTTTCTTT
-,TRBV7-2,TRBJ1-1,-,CASSRRTDMNTEAFF,TGTGCCAGCAGCCGACGGACGGATATGAACACTGAAGCTTTCTTT